The T cell receptor (beta chain) under discussion was sequenced for a study of type 1 regulatory T cells. Across the whole study: T-allo10 is an in vitro-generated, Tr1-enriched CD4 T cell product specific for alloantigen. Points from the study as a whole: Compared with non-Tr1 cells, Tr1 cells showed a narrower TCR repertoire.

Worth noting for this clonotype: Its antigen is still unknown.

V was pared by 3 bases and J by 1 base, with 9 bases between. CDR3 size: 15 residues. Germline V gene data show CDR1 as LGHDT and CDR2 as YNNKEL (reference sequence). TCRdb called the reads again in MiXCR, with one record for every CDR3 protein. This sample has tens of thousands of distinct CDR3 sequences; less than 70% occur once, and the top ten carry 1.5% to 2%. Specimen: cultured non-Tr1 T cells, either the whole culture or a sorted T cell fraction (not recorded which). This TCR was sampled from a human donor in good health. V and J are TRBV3-1 and TRBJ2-2; D remains unclear. CDR3 loop: CASSHQDGNTGELFF. The CDR3 nucleotides are TGTGCCAGCAGCCACCAGGACGGGAACACCGGGGAGCTGTTTTTT.